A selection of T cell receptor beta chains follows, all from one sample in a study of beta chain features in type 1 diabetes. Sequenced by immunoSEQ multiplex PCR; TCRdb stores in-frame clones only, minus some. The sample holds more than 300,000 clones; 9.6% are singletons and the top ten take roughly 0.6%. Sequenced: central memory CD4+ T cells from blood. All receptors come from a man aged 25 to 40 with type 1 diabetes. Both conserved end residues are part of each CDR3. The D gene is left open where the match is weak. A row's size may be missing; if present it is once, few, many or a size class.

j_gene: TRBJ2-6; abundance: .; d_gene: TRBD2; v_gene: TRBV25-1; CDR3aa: CATGGVSGANVLTF; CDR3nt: TGTGCCACCGGGGGGGTATCTGGGGCCAACGTCCTGACTTTC
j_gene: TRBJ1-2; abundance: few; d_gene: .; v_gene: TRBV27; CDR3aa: CASSLWQGGGYTF; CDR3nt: TGTGCCAGCAGTTTATGGCAGGGAGGTGGCTACACCTTC
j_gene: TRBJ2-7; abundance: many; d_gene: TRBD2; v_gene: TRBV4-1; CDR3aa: CASSQPIAGASYEQYF; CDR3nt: TGCGCCAGCAGCCAGCCGATAGCGGGAGCTTCCTACGAGCAGTACTTC
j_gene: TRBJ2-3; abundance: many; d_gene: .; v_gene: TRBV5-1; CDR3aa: CASSPRGGAADTQYF; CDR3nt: TGCGCCAGCAGCCCCAGGGGTGGGGCTGCAGATACGCAGTATTTT
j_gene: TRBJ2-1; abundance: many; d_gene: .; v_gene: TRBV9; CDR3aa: CASSLEWVTNEQFF; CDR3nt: TGTGCCAGCAGCCTCGAGTGGGTTACGAATGAGCAGTTCTTC
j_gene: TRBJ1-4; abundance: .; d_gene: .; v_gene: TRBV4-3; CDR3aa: CASSQVQAASNEKLFF; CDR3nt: TGCGCCAGCAGCCAAGTTCAGGCAGCCTCTAATGAAAAACTGTTTTTT
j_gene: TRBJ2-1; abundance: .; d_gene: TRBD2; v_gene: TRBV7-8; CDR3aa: CASSLTKLAGSEQFF; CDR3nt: TGTGCCAGCAGCTTAACGAAACTAGCGGGATCTGAGCAGTTCTTC
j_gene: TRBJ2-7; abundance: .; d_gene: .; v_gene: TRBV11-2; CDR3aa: CASSERLESYEQYF; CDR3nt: TGTGCCAGCAGCGAGAGACTGGAATCCTACGAGCAGTACTTC
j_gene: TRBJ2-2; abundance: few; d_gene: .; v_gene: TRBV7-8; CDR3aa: CASSFRDSTGELFF; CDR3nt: TGTGCCAGCAGCTTTAGGGATAGCACCGGGGAGCTGTTTTTT
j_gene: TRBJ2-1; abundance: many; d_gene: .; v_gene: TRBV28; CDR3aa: CASSFGQVRTGSSYNEQFF; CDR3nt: TGTGCCAGCAGCTTCGGACAAGTCCGTACGGGAAGCTCCTACAATGAGCAGTTCTTC